A single sample is the source of the 11 T cell receptor beta chains below, sequenced in a study of cytomegalovirus exposure and HLA in healthy donors. Amplification used 60 Vbeta primers and 13 Jbeta primers. The repertoire was sequenced with immunoSEQ multiplex PCR; TCRdb's copy has only in-frame clones and lacks some. The profile covers 150,000 to 200,000 clones, with around 79% appearing a single time and more than 1.5% taken by the ten largest. The sample consisted of PBMCs. The receptor source for this set is a woman in her 50s in good health and CMV-seronegative.

This clone was seen only once. The V and J genes are TRBV28 and TRBJ1-4, with TRBD1 matching over 9 bases. CDR3 length: 17 residues. Germline assignment: CDR1 MDHEN and CDR2 SYDVKM. The V segment lost 3 bases and the J segment 8 bases; nucleotides outside the gene matches: 13. Written as DNA, the CDR3 is TGTGCCAGCAGTTTTCGCTTCGACAGGGGGGGAGAGGAAAAACTGTTTTTT. The encoded protein is CASSFRFDRGGEEKLFF.

This clone was found a few times. The chain employs TRBV5-6 and TRBJ1-1; D gene unclear. This CDR3 has 16 amino acids. V was trimmed by 2 bases and J by 1 base, leaving 15 bases between them. In germline, CDR1 is SGHDT, CDR2 YYEEEE. CDR3 sequence (DNA): TGTGCCAGCAGCTTTTTGGTAGCCCTCAAGAACACTGAAGCTTTCTTT. Protein product: CASSFLVALKNTEAFF.

The chain links TRBV7-2 to TRBJ2-7; maybe TRBD2 (5 bases). Trimming removed 5 bases from V and 0 bases from J, with 14 bases in between. The germline gives CDR1 SGHTA, CDR2 FQGNSA. The CDR3 is 15 amino acids. CDR3 sequence: CASSPGRLLSYEQYF. The CDR3 region has the DNA TGTGCCAGCAGCCCCGGAAGACTACTCTCCTACGAGCAGTACTTC. The full variable domain, in which reference TRBV7-2 and TRBJ2-7 provide the parts outside the CDR3, is GAGVSQSPSNKVTEKGKDVELRCDPISGHTALYWYRQSLGQGLEFLIYFQGNSAPDKSGLPSDRFSAERTGGSVSTLTIQRTQQEDSAVYLCASSPGRLLSYEQYFGPGTRLTVT.

This chain connects TRBV19 to TRBJ1-1, with 8 positions matching TRBD1. CDR1 and CDR2 from the germline V gene are LNHDA and SQIVND (reference sequence). V lost 5 bases, J lost 4 bases, and 9 bases stayed unmatched. The CDR3 sequence is 15 residues long. The CDR3, as DNA: TGTGCCAGTAGTGACAGGGGTTTGCCTATCACTGAAGCTTTCTTT. Protein: CASSDRGLPITEAFF. Combining the CDR3 with reference TRBV19 and TRBJ1-1 gives the whole variable domain DGGITQSPKYLFRKEGQNVTLSCEQNLNHDAMYWYRQDPGQGLRLIYYSQIVNDFQKGDIAEGYSVSREKKESFPLTVTSAQKNPTAFYLCASSDRGLPITEAFFGQGTRLTVV.

There are a few counts of this clone. The gene calls are TRBV9 and TRBJ1-1, with D possibly being TRBD1 (6 bases). The CDR3 covers 14 residues. Germline V gene sequence: CDR1 SGDLS, CDR2 YYNGEE. Trimming took 4 bases from V and 1 from J, leaving 11 bases between them. DNA of the CDR3: TGTGCCAGCAGCCCCAGGGGCTGGAACACTGAAGCTTTCTTT. It codes for CASSPRGWNTEAFF.

The CDR3 nucleotides read TGTGCCAGCAGTGACGTAGCGGGGGCGACAGATACGCAGTATTTT. Translating it yields CASSDVAGATDTQYF. This chain links TRBV6-4 with TRBJ2-3; 9 bases fit TRBD2. Trimming removed 2 bases from V and 3 bases from J; junction bases left unmatched: 3. CDR3 length: 15 residues. CDR1 MRHNA and CDR2 SNTAGT come from the germline V gene.

The rearrangement links TRBV7-8 to TRBJ1-3, with D perhaps matching TRBD1 (6 bases). The germline V gene encodes CDR1 SGHVS and CDR2 FQNEAQ. The CDR3 spans 14 residues. The V end lost 3 bases, the J end lost 4 bases, and 10 bases lay between the germline ends. CDR3 sequence (DNA): TGTGCCAGCAGCTTCGGAGACAGGGGAAACACCATATATTTT. It is translated as CASSFGDRGNTIYF.

This clone appeared a single time. The V call is TRBV5-6, the J call TRBJ1-5; D is unclear. The CDR3 sequence is 12 residues long. CDR1 is SGHDT and CDR2 is YYEEEE in the germline V gene. V was clipped by 3 bases and J by 4 bases, with 5 bases between them. CDR3 in DNA: TGTGCCAGCAGCTACAGTAATCAGCCCCAGCATTTT. This sequence encodes CASSYSNQPQHF.

The rearrangement uses TRBV14 and TRBJ2-7; TRBD1 agrees at 8 bases. This CDR3 region has 15 residues. The ends lost 4 bases at V and 3 bases at J; junction bases unmatched: 8. The germline CDR1 and CDR2 sequences are SGHDN and FVKESK. In DNA form, the CDR3 reads TGTGCCAGCAGCCCCCGGACAGGGAGGCTCTACGAGCAGTACTTC. This translates into CASSPRTGRLYEQYF.

CDR3 residues: CASSIMAGDHQPQHF. Here the CDR3 DNA reads TGTGCCAGTAGTATAATGGCAGGGGACCATCAGCCCCAGCATTTT. The chain joins TRBV19 to TRBJ1-5; the D gene is possibly TRBD1 (6 bases). The germline V gene encodes CDR1 LNHDA and CDR2 SQIVND (reference sequence). V was pared by 2 bases and J by 5 bases, with 13 bases between. The CDR3 is made up of 15 amino acids.

The gene calls are TRBV7-2 and TRBJ1-6; perhaps TRBD1 as D (6 bases). This CDR3 has 14 residues. Germline CDR1 SGHTA, CDR2 FQGNSA. Between the trimmed V and J ends, which lost 2 bases and 10 bases, there was a span of 12 bases. CDR3 loop: CASSLLQGVSPLHF. CDR3 nucleotide sequence: TGTGCCAGCAGCTTATTACAGGGTGTATCACCCCTCCACTTT.